This T cell receptor (beta chain) was found in a study of blood T cell repertoires in COVID-19. Data came from immunoSEQ multiplex PCR; TCRdb stores just in-frame clones and leaves some out. The sample records about 69,000 clones, approximately 86% being singletons. V shed 7 bases, J shed 4 bases, and the junction held 6 bases outside the gene matches. CDR3 length: 13 amino acids. Germline values: CDR1 GTSNPN, CDR2 SVGIG (reference sequence). Sequenced material: peripheral blood. The chain joins TRBV30 to TRBJ1-2, with 10 bases aligning to TRBD1. The sequence derives from a man in his forties or fifties with COVID-19, enrolled during active disease. CDR3 protein: CASWTGGIYGYTF. DNA of the CDR3: TGTGCCTCTTGGACAGGGGGGATCTATGGCTACACCTTC.